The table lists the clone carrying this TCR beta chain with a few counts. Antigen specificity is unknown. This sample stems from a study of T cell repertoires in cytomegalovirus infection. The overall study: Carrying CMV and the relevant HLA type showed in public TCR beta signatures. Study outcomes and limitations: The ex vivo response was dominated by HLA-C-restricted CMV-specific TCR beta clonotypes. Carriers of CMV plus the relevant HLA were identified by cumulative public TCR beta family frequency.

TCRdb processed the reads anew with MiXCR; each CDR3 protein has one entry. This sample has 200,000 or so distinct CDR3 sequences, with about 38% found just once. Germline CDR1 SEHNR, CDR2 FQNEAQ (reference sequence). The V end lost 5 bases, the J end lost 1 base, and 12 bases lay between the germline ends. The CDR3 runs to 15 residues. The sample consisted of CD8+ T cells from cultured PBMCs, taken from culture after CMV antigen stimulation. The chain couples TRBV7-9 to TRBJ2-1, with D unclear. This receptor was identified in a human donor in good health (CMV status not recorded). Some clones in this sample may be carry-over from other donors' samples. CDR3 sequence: CASSLPGHSYNEQFF. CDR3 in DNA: TGTGCCAGCAGCCTCCCGGGCCATTCCTACAATGAGCAGTTCTTC.